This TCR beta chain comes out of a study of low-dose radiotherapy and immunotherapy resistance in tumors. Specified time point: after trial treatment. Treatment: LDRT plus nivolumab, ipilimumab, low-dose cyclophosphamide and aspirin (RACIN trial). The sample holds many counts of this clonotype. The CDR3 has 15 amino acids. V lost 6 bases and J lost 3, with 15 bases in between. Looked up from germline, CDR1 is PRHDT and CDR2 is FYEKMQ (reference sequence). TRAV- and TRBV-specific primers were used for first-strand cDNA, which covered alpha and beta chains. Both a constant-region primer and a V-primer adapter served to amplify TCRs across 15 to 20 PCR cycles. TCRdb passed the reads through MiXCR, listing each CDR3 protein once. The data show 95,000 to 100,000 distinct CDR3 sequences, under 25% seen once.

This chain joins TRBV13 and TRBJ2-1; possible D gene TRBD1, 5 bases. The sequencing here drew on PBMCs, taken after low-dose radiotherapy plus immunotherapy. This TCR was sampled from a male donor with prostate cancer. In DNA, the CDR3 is TGTGCCAGCAGAGGTGTTGGACACAACTACAATGAGCAGTTCTTC. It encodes CASRGVGHNYNEQFF. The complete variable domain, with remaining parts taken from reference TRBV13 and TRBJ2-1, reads AAGVIQSPRHLIKEKRETATLKCYPIPRHDTVYWYQQGPGQDPQFLISFYEKMQSDKGSIPDRFSAQQFSDYHSELNMSSLELGDSALYFCASRGVGHNYNEQFFGPGTRLTVL.